This T cell receptor beta chain was captured by sequencing in a study of T cell responses to AZD1222 COVID-19 vaccine. Study-wide results and caveats: Reportedly, nearly half of unique spike TCRs recognized epitopes outside B.1.351/B.1.1.7 mutations. Clonal diversity may have been underestimated, and the donors were mostly white British, with more females than males. Dominant CD4 TCR responses targeted spike regions 160-218 and 743-854.

Sequenced by immunoSEQ multiplex PCR; TCRdb stores in-frame clones only, minus some. The sample comprises about 150,000 clones, approximately 92% of which are singletons, and 1.6% rests with the top ten. With regard to this clone: What it binds is not known.

CDR3 length: 16 residues. Trimming took 5 bases from V and 2 from J; bases not matched to a gene: 9. In germline, CDR1 is WNHNN, CDR2 SYGVQD (reference sequence). This rearrangement joins TRBV10-1 to TRBJ2-3; 8 bases map to TRBD2. Sample: peripheral blood, taken on day 0 of AZD1222 vaccination. The receptor's source is an adult in good health. The CDR3, as DNA: TGCGCCAGCAGTTTATTTACTAGCGGCTTCACAGATACGCAGTATTTT. Its protein is CASSLFTSGFTDTQYF.